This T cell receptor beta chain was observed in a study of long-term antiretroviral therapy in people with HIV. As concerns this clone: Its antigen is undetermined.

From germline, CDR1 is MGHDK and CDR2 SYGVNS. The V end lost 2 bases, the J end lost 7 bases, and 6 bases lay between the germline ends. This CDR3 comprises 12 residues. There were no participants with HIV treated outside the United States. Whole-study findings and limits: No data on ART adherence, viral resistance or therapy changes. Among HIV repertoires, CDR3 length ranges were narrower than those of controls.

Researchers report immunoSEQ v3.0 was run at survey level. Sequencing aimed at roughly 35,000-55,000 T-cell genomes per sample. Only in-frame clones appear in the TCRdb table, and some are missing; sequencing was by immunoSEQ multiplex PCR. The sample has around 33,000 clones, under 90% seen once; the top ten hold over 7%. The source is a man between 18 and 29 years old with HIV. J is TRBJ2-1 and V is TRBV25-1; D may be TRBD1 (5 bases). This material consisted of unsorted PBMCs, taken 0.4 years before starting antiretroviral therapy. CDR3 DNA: TGTGCCAGCAGTGAACAGGGAAATGAGCAGTTCTTC. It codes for CASSEQGNEQFF. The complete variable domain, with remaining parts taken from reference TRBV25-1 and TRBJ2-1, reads EADIYQTPRYLVIGTGKKITLECSQTMGHDKMYWYQQDPGMELHLIHYSYGVNSTEKGDLSSESTVSRIRTEHFPLTLESARPSHTSQYLCASSEQGNEQFFGPGTRLTVL.